This record looks at one T cell receptor (beta chain) sequence and its context. This sample is part of a study of radiotherapy plus CTLA-4 blockade in lung cancer. The assay was immunoSEQ multiplex PCR, and TCRdb's table has in-frame clones only and misses some. This sample carries some 110,000 clones, 78% of them seen once, and the ten largest clones take 5% to 5.5%. Germline V gives CDR1 SGHRS, CDR2 YFSETQ. The CDR3 loop spans 16 amino acids. The V gene lost 4 bases and the J gene lost 0 bases, with 14 bases spanning the gap. The sample here was peripheral blood, taken from a patient treated with radiotherapy plus ipilimumab. The V gene is TRBV5-1, the J gene TRBJ2-1; tentative D call: TRBD2 (6 bases). This receptor was taken from a human donor with non-small cell lung cancer who had a partial response to radiotherapy plus ipilimumab. The CDR3 DNA follows: TGCGCCAGCAGCCCGATAGGGACTTACTCCTACAATGAGCAGTTCTTC. Protein sequence: CASSPIGTYSYNEQFF.